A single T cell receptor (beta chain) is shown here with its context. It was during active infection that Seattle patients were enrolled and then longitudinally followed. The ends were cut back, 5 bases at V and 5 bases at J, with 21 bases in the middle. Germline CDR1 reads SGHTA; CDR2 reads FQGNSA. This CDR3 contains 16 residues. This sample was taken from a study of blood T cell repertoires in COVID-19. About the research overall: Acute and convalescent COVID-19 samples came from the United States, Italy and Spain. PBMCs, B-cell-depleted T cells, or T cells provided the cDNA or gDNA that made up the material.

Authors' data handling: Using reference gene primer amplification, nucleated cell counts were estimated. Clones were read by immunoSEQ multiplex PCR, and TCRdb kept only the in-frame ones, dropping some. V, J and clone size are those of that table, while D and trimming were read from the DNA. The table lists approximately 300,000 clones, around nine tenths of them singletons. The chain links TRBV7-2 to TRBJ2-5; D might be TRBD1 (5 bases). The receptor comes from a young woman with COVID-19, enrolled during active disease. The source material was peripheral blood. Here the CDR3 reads CASSTSLGALGETQYF. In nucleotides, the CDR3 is TGTGCCAGCAGCACCTCTCTAGGGGCCCTCGGGGAGACCCAGTACTTC.